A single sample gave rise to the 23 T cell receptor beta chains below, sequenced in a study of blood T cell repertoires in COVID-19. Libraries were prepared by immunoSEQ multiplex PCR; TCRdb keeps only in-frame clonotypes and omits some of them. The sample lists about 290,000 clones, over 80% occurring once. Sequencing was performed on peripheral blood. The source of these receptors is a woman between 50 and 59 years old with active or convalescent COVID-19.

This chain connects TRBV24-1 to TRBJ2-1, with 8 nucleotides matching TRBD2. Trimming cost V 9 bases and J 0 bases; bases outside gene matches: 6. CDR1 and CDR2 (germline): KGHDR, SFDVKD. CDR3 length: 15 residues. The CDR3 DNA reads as TGTGCCACCTCCGGGAGGGGGAGCTCCTACAATGAGCAGTTCTTC. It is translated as CATSGRGSSYNEQFF.

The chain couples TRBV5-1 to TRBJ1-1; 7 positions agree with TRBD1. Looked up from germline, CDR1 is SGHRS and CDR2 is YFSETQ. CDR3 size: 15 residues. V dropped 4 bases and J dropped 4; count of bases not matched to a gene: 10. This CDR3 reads CASSPGDRDGTEAFF. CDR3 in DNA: TGCGCCAGCAGCCCGGGAGACAGGGACGGCACTGAAGCTTTCTTT.

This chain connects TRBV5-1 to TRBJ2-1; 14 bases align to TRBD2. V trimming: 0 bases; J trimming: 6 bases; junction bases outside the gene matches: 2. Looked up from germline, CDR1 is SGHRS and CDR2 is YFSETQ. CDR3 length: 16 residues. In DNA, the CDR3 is TGCGCCAGCAGCTTGGGACTAGCGGGAGGGTTCAATGAGCAGTTCTTC. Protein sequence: CASSLGLAGGFNEQFF. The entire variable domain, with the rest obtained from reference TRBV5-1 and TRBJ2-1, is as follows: KAGVTQTPRYLIKTRGQQVTLSCSPISGHRSVSWYQQTPGQGLQFLFEYFSETQRNKGNFPGRFSGRQFSNSRSEMNVSTLELGDSALYLCASSLGLAGGFNEQFFGPGTRLTVL.

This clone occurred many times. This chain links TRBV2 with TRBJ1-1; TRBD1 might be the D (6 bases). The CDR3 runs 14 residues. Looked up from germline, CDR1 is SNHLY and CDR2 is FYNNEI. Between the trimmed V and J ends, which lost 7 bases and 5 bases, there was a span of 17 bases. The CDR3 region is CASTLEGGRTEAFF. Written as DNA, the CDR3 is TGTGCCAGCACTCTCGAGGGGGGGAGAACTGAAGCTTTCTTT.

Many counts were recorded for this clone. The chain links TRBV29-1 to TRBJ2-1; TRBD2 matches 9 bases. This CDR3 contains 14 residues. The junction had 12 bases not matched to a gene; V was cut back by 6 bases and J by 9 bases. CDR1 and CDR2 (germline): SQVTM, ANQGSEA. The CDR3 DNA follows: TGCAGCGTCCTTAGCGGGAGTAGTGCCGGTGAGCAGTTCTTC. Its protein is CSVLSGSSAGEQFF.

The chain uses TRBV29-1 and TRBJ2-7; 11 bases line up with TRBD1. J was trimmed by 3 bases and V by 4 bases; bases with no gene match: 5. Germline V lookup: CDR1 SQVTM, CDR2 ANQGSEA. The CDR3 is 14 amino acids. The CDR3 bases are TGCAGCGTTGGTGGGACAGGGGGGCACTACGAGCAGTACTTC. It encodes CSVGGTGGHYEQYF.

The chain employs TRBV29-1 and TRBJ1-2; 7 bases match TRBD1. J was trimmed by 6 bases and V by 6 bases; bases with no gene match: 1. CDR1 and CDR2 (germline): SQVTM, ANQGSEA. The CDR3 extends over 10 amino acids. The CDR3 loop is CSVDRDGYTF. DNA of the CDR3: TGCAGCGTCGACAGGGATGGCTACACCTTC.

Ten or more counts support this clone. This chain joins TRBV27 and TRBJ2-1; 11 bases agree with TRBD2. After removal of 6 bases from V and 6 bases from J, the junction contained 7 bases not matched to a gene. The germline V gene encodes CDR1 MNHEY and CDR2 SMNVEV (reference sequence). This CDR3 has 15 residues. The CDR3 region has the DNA TGTGCCAGCAGCAAGACTAGCGGGATGAGCAATGAGCAGTTCTTC. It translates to CASSKTSGMSNEQFF.

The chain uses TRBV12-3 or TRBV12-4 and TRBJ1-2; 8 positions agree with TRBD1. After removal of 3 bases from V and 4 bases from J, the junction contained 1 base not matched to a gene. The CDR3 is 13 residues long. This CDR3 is CASSFQGAYGYTF. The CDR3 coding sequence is TGTGCCAGCAGTTTCCAGGGGGCCTATGGCTACACCTTC.

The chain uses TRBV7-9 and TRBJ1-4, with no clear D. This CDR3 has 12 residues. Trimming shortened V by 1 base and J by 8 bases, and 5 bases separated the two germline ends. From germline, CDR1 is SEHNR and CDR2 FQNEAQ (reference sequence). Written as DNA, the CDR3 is TGTGCCAGCAGCTTAGGAGGGGAAAAACTGTTTTTT. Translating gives CASSLGGEKLFF.

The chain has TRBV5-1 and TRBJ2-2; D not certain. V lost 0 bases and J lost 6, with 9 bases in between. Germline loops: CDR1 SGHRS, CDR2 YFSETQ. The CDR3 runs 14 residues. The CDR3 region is CASSLASTPGELFF. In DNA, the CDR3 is TGCGCCAGCAGCTTGGCTAGTACCCCCGGGGAGCTGTTTTTT.

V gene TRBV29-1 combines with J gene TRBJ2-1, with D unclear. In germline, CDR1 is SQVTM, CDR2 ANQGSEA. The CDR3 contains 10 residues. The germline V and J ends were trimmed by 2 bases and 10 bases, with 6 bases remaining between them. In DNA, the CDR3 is TGCAGCGTTGAACGACAAGAGCAGTTCTTC. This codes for CSVERQEQFF.

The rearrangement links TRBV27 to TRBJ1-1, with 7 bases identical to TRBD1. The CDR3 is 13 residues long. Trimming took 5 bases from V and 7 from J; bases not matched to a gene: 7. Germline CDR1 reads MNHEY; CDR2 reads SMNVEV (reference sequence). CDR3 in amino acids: CASSETGRREAFF. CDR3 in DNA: TGTGCCAGCAGTGAGACAGGGAGGCGTGAAGCTTTCTTT.

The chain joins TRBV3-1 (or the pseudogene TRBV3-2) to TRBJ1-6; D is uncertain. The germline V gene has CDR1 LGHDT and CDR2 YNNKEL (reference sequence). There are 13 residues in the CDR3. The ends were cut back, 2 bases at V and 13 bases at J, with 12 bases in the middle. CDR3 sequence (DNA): TGTGCCAGCAGCCAATATCGCGGGTCCCCCCTCCACTTT. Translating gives CASSQYRGSPLHF.

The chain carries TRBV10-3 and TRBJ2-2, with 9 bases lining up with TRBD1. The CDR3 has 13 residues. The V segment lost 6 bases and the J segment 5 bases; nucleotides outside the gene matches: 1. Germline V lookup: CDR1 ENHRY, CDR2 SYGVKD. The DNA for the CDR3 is TGTGCCATCAGGACAGGGGGTACCGGGGAGCTGTTTTTT. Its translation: CAIRTGGTGELFF.

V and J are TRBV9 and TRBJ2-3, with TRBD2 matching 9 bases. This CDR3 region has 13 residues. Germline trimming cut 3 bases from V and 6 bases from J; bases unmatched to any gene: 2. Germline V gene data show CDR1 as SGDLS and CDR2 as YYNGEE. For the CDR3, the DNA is TGTGCCAGCAGCGGGACTAGCGTCGATACGCAGTATTTT. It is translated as CASSGTSVDTQYF.

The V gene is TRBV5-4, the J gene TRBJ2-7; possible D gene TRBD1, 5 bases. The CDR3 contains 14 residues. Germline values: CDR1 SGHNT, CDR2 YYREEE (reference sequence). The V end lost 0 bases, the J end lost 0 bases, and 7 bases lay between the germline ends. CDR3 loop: CASSLEGASYEQYF. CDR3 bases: TGTGCCAGCAGCTTGGAAGGGGCCTCCTACGAGCAGTACTTC.

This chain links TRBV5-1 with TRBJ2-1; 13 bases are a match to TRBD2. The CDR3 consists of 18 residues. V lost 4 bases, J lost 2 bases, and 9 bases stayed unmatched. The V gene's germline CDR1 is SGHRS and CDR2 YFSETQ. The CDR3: CASSPGLAGTPAYNEQFF. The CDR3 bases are TGCGCCAGCAGCCCGGGACTAGCGGGAACCCCGGCCTACAATGAGCAGTTCTTC.

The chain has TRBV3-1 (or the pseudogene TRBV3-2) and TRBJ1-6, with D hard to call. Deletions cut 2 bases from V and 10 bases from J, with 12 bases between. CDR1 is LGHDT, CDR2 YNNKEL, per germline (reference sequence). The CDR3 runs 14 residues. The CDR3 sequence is CASSQYSLISPLHF. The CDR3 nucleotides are TGTGCCAGCAGCCAATACTCCCTCATCTCACCCCTCCACTTT.

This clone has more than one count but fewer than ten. For the CDR3, the DNA is TGCGCCAGCAGCTCTAATCAGGGGCAGGACACTGAAGCTTTCTTT. Translation: CASSSNQGQDTEAFF. V and J are TRBV5-1 and TRBJ1-1; D possibly corresponds to TRBD1 (6 bases). The CDR3 is 15 amino acids. Trimming stripped 3 bases from V and 3 bases from J, with 15 bases between. Germline V gene sequence: CDR1 SGHRS, CDR2 YFSETQ.

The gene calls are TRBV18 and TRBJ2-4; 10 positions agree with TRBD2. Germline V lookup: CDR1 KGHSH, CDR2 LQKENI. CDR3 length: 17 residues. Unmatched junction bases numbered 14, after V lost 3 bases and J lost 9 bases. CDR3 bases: TGTGCCAGCTCACCGCTGGGTCCTAGCGGGAGAGGTAGCATTCAGTACTTC. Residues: CASSPLGPSGRGSIQYF.

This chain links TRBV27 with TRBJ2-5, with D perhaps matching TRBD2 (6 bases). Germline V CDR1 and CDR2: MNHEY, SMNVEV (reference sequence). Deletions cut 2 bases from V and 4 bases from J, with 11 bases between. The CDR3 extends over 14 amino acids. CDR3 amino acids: CASSLRRGRETQYF. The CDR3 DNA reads TGTGCCAGCAGTTTAAGGAGGGGCCGAGAGACCCAGTACTTC.

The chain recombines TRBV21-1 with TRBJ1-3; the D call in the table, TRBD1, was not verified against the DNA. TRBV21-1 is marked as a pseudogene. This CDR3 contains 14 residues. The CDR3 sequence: CASSKDISGNTIYF. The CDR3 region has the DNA TGTGCCAGCAGCAAGGACATCTCTGGAAACACCATATATTTT.